The clone carrying this TCR beta chain was detected ten times or more. Its antigen is unknown. This record comes from a study of CD8 T cells in ankylosing spondylitis. Study results and limitations: Both synovial fluid and blood in reactive arthritis had previously been reported to carry some motif variants.

Libraries of TCR beta came from quantitative 5'-RACE with molecular barcodes. A single record per CDR3 protein comes from TCRdb applying MiXCR to the 5' RACE reads. The table lists about 220,000 distinct CDR3 sequences, roughly 24% of them singletons. Sequenced material: blood, either unsorted or a sorted T cell fraction (not recorded which). The TCR comes from a male donor with ankylosing spondylitis or in good health (not recorded which).

CDR3: CASSQEGRTGELFF. The DNA for the CDR3 is TGTGCCAGCAGCCAAGAAGGGCGCACCGGGGAGCTGTTTTTT. This rearrangement joins TRBV4-2 to TRBJ2-2; no firm D call. Germline V gene data show CDR1 as LGHNA and CDR2 as YNFKEQ. The germline V and J ends were trimmed by 0 bases and 4 bases, with 6 bases remaining between them. CDR3 size: 14 residues.